Below are 24 T cell receptor beta chains sequenced from a single sample in a study of blood T cell repertoires in COVID-19. Repertoires were generated with immunoSEQ multiplex PCR, while TCRdb's copy carries only in-frame clones and drops some. The sample holds a few hundred thousand clones, around 90% seen once. Sequenced material: peripheral blood. Receptors were obtained from a woman in her twenties or thirties with COVID-19, enrolled during active disease.

The chain couples TRBV29-1 to TRBJ2-7; no clear D gene. From germline, CDR1 is SQVTM and CDR2 ANQGSEA. V dropped 0 bases and J dropped 4 bases, with 7 bases sitting between them. This CDR3 contains 12 residues. CDR3 sequence reads: CSVEDQEYEQYF. The CDR3 DNA reads TGCAGCGTTGAAGATCAAGAGTACGAGCAGTACTTC.

The V call is TRBV7-6, the J call TRBJ1-4, with D perhaps TRBD1 (5 bases). Per the germline V gene, CDR1 is SGHVS and CDR2 is FNYEAQ. V was shortened by 11 bases and J by 8 bases, with 15 bases between the two germline ends. The CDR3 extends over 12 amino acids. CDR3 protein: CASGGVGEKLFF. In DNA, the CDR3 is TGTGCCTCCGGGGGGGTAGGGGAAAAACTGTTTTTT. The full variable domain, its missing parts supplied by reference TRBV7-6 and TRBJ1-4, is GAGVSQSPRYKVTKRGQDVALRCDPISGHVSLYWYRQALGQGPEFLTYFNYEAQQDKSGLPNDRFSAERPEGSISTLTIQRTEQRDSAMYRCASGGVGEKLFFGSGTQLSVL.

This clone was seen only once. Other DNA sequences in the same sample also yield this CDR3. V usage is TRBV7-9 and J usage is TRBJ1-5, with a possible D match to TRBD1 (5 bases). The V gene's germline CDR1 is SEHNR and CDR2 FQNEAQ (reference sequence). CDR3 length equals 13 residues. The V end was cut by 5 bases, the J end by 5 bases, with 10 bases between. The DNA for the CDR3 is TGTGCCAGCAGCCCCGGGGGGGATCAGCCCCAGCATTTT. Residues: CASSPGGDQPQHF.

The rearrangement links TRBV7-8 to TRBJ2-7, with 13 bases lining up with TRBD2. This CDR3 has 17 amino acids. V was pared by 1 base and J by 2 bases, with 5 bases of the junction left unmatched. Germline loops: CDR1 SGHVS, CDR2 FQNEAQ. The CDR3 here is CASSLGGLAGSTYEQYF. CDR3 nucleotides: TGTGCCAGCAGCTTAGGGGGACTAGCGGGAAGTACCTACGAGCAGTACTTC. Variable domain in full (rest from reference TRBV7-8 and TRBJ2-7): GAGVSQSPRYKVAKRGQDVALRCDPISGHVSLFWYQQALGQGPEFLTYFQNEAQLDKSGLPSDRFFAERPEGSVSTLKIQRTQQEDSAVYLCASSLGGLAGSTYEQYFGPGTRLTVT.

In nucleotides, the CDR3 is TGTGCCAGCAGCGGGGAGGGGGTAAGCACAGATACGCAGTATTTT. It translates to CASSGEGVSTDTQYF. J is TRBJ2-3 and V is TRBV9; D perhaps matches TRBD2 (7 bases). Trimming pared 3 bases from V and 0 bases from J, leaving 11 bases between. The CDR3 is 15 amino acids. Germline V gives CDR1 SGDLS, CDR2 YYNGEE. Full variable domain (rest looked up from reference TRBV9 and TRBJ2-3): DSGVTQTPKHLITATGQRVTLRCSPRSGDLSVYWYQQSLDQGLQFLIQYYNGEERAKGNILERFSAQQFPDLHSELNLSSLELGDSALYFCASSGEGVSTDTQYFGPGTRLTVL.

The chain uses TRBV19 and TRBJ1-1, with D perhaps matching TRBD1 (5 bases). Per the germline V gene, CDR1 is LNHDA and CDR2 is SQIVND (reference sequence). This CDR3 contains 13 residues. V lost 5 bases, J lost 5 bases, and 12 bases lay in between. CDR3 region: CASSEGARTEAFF. DNA for the CDR3: TGTGCCAGTAGTGAAGGGGCTCGGACTGAAGCTTTCTTT. Complete variable domain (other parts from reference TRBV19 and TRBJ1-1): DGGITQSPKYLFRKEGQNVTLSCEQNLNHDAMYWYRQDPGQGLRLIYYSQIVNDFQKGDIAEGYSVSREKKESFPLTVTSAQKNPTAFYLCASSEGARTEAFFGQGTRLTVV.

The V and J genes are TRBV3-1 (or the pseudogene TRBV3-2) and TRBJ1-5; 10 positions agree with TRBD1. The CDR3 is 14 residues long. CDR1 is LGHDT and CDR2 is YNNKEL in the germline V gene (reference sequence). Germline trimming cut 6 bases from V and 8 bases from J; bases unmatched to any gene: 7. CDR3 loop: CASSLTGGQEPQHF. Here the CDR3 DNA reads TGTGCCAGCAGTCTGACAGGGGGCCAAGAGCCCCAGCATTTT.

The chain has TRBV5-4 and TRBJ2-5, with 11 bases aligning to TRBD2. CDR1 SGHNT and CDR2 YYREEE come from the germline V gene (reference sequence). The CDR3 has 14 amino acids. The junction had 4 bases not matched to a gene; V was cut back by 5 bases and J by 4 bases. The CDR3 reads CASRVLAGGETQYF. Here the CDR3 DNA reads TGTGCCAGCAGGGTCCTAGCGGGAGGAGAGACCCAGTACTTC.

The chain recombines TRBV30 with TRBJ1-1; D might be TRBD1 (5 bases). The V and J ends lost 3 bases and 8 bases respectively, with 10 bases between them. This CDR3 spans 11 amino acids. Germline V gene lookup returns CDR1 GTSNPN and CDR2 SVGIG (reference sequence). The CDR3 spells CAWRQAIEAFF. In nucleotides, the CDR3 is TGTGCCTGGAGACAGGCGATAGAAGCTTTCTTT.

This clone was seen a single time. The rearrangement joins TRBV6-2 or TRBV6-3 to TRBJ2-7; possible D gene TRBD2, 5 bases. Trimming took 0 bases from V and 9 from J, leaving 21 bases between them. Germline V gives CDR1 MNHEY, CDR2 SVGEGT. This CDR3 is built from 16 residues. CDR3 residues: CASSYSEEITSTRQYF. CDR3 bases: TGTGCCAGCAGTTACTCGGAGGAAATAACGTCTACGAGGCAGTACTTC.

This clone has a handful of counts. The chain joins TRBV6-6 to TRBJ1-1, with D perhaps TRBD1 (6 bases). CDR3 size: 13 residues. With 11 bases removed from V and 0 bases from J, the gap between germline ends came to 13 bases. Looked up from germline, CDR1 is MNHNY and CDR2 is SVGAGI (reference sequence). The CDR3 reads CASGGGMNTEAFF. The DNA of the CDR3 is TGTGCCTCCGGCGGGGGCATGAACACTGAAGCTTTCTTT.

This chain connects TRBV19 to TRBJ2-3; D is unresolved. CDR1 LNHDA and CDR2 SQIVND come from the germline V gene (reference sequence). The CDR3 extends over 12 amino acids. V lost 6 bases to trimming and J lost 0 bases, with 4 bases between them. CDR3 DNA sequence: TGTGCCAGTAGCAAAAGCACAGATACGCAGTATTTT. It yields the protein CASSKSTDTQYF.

This rearrangement joins TRBV19 to TRBJ1-1, with TRBD1 matching 10 bases. V lost 5 bases, J lost 7 bases, and 7 bases stayed unmatched. The CDR3 runs 14 residues. Germline V gives CDR1 LNHDA, CDR2 SQIVND (reference sequence). In nucleotides, the CDR3 is TGTGCCAGTAGTGCGGCCGGGACAGGGGTTGAAGCTTTCTTT. Residues: CASSAAGTGVEAFF.

This clone was seen once. V is TRBV2 and J is TRBJ1-1; D remains unclear. Trimming removed 4 bases at V and 1 base at J, with 7 bases between. CDR3 size: 13 residues. Germline loops: CDR1 SNHLY, CDR2 FYNNEI. Here the CDR3 reads CASSGVQNTEAFF. The CDR3 nucleotides read TGTGCCAGCAGTGGAGTGCAGAACACTGAAGCTTTCTTT.

V and J are TRBV12-3 or TRBV12-4 and TRBJ1-1; D gene unclear. The CDR3 length is 13 residues. The V end was cut by 6 bases, the J end by 1 base, with 9 bases between. The CDR3 DNA is TGTGCCAGCAGCCCTCAGCGGAACACTGAAGCTTTCTTT. This gives the protein CASSPQRNTEAFF.

This chain connects TRBV5-1 to TRBJ2-1; 9 nucleotides align to TRBD1. The V segment lost 6 bases and the J segment 5 bases; nucleotides outside the gene matches: 3. This CDR3 spans 13 amino acids. Germline assignment: CDR1 SGHRS and CDR2 YFSETQ. CDR3 protein: CASKRDRDNEQFF. As DNA, the CDR3 is TGCGCCAGCAAAAGGGACAGGGACAATGAGCAGTTCTTC.

This clone came up once. V gene TRBV19 combines with J gene TRBJ1-2, with 10 bases fitting TRBD1. The CDR3 covers 13 residues. V dropped 3 bases and J dropped 6; count of bases not matched to a gene: 1. Germline assignment: CDR1 LNHDA and CDR2 SQIVND (reference sequence). CDR3 nucleotide sequence: TGTGCCAGTAGTATGGGGACAGGGGATGGCTACACCTTC. Protein product: CASSMGTGDGYTF.

The V gene is TRBV25-1, the J gene TRBJ1-2, with 10 nucleotides matching TRBD1. Germline V gives CDR1 MGHDK, CDR2 SYGVNS. This CDR3 has 15 residues. Trimming removed 4 bases from V and 3 bases from J; junction bases left unmatched: 5. As DNA, the CDR3 is TGTGCCAGCAGTGCCCCTGGACAGGGGGACTATGGCTACACCTTC. Its protein is CASSAPGQGDYGYTF.

The chain is built from TRBV7-7 and TRBJ2-1, with a tentative D call TRBD2 (7 bases). V was trimmed by 2 bases and J by 8 bases, leaving 16 bases between them. The CDR3 is 15 residues long. The germline V gene has CDR1 SSHAT and CDR2 FNYEAQ (reference sequence). The DNA of the CDR3 is TGTGCCAGCAGCTTAACGGCGGGGGCAGGGGATGAGCAGTTCTTC. Encoded protein: CASSLTAGAGDEQFF.

V usage is TRBV28 and J usage is TRBJ2-7; 9 positions agree with TRBD2. Germline V gives CDR1 MDHEN, CDR2 SYDVKM. This CDR3 region has 16 residues. J lost 4 bases, V lost 0 bases, and 7 bases had no gene match. The CDR3 DNA sequence: TGTGCCAGCAGTTTATGGGCGGGAGGGCGTCCTTACGAGCAGTACTTC. It encodes CASSLWAGGRPYEQYF.

The rearrangement uses TRBV4-1 and TRBJ2-3, with TRBD2 identical over 13 bases. Losses at the gene ends were 3 bases for V and 0 bases for J; bases not matched to a gene: 6. There are 18 residues in the CDR3. Germline CDR1 is MGHRA and CDR2 is YSYEKL. CDR3 bases: TGCGCCAGCAGCCAGGCCGGGACTAGCGGGGCCAGCACAGATACGCAGTATTTT. Protein sequence: CASSQAGTSGASTDTQYF.

The V and J genes are TRBV30 and TRBJ2-1; 7 positions match TRBD1. J gave up 7 bases and V 3 bases, and 6 bases lay outside the gene matches. The CDR3 runs 13 residues. Germline CDR1 GTSNPN, CDR2 SVGIG (reference sequence). The DNA for the CDR3 is TGTGCCTGGAGATTCAGGGGGAGAAATGAGCAGTTCTTC. Protein sequence: CAWRFRGRNEQFF.

The rearrangement uses TRBV6-6 and TRBJ1-6; D is undetermined. This CDR3 is built from 13 residues. Germline CDR1 is MNHNY and CDR2 is SVGAGI (reference sequence). V was trimmed by 4 bases and J by 5 bases, leaving 6 bases between them. CDR3 DNA sequence: TGTGCCAGCAGTTCCATAGATAATTCACCCCTCCACTTT. Translation gives CASSSIDNSPLHF.

The chain uses TRBV30 and TRBJ2-7; TRBD2 agrees at 10 bases. This CDR3 contains 14 residues. The ends lost 0 bases at V and 6 bases at J; junction bases unmatched: 5. Germline CDR1 is GTSNPN and CDR2 is SVGIG (reference sequence). CDR3 in DNA: TGTGCCTGGAGTGTAGCGGGAGGGCCCGGCGAGCAGTACTTC. Translating it yields CAWSVAGGPGEQYF.